This T cell receptor (beta chain) originates from a study of cytomegalovirus exposure and HLA in healthy donors. General study results and limits: Certain sequence variants were highly shared and formed a cluster, and this cluster was likely a sequencing artifact. A later analysis appeared to link common viral pathogens to several of the most significant clusters.

Healthy people donating bone marrow made up the donors. 13 Jbeta primers and 60 Vbeta primers were used for the PCR. Repertoires were generated with immunoSEQ multiplex PCR, while TCRdb's copy carries only in-frame clones and drops some. Here the sample spans about 140,000 clones, approximately 73% being singletons. About this clone: Its antigen is undetermined.

Sequenced material: PBMCs. The clonotype originates from a young man in good health and CMV-seropositive.

This chain's CDR3 is CASSLATSGSYEQYF. The CDR3 DNA follows: TGTGCCAGCAGCTTAGCGACTAGCGGGAGCTACGAGCAGTACTTC. This rearrangement joins TRBV7-2 to TRBJ2-7; 12 bases agree with TRBD2. The CDR3 runs 15 residues. Per the germline V gene, CDR1 is SGHTA and CDR2 is FQGNSA. With V trimmed by 0 bases and J by 3 bases, 0 bases remained unmatched.